The following is a T cell receptor beta chain sequence with its context. The data were obtained in a study of graft-versus-host responses after intestinal transplantation. Study at large: Recipients had transplants, and these were multivisceral, liver-intestinal, or isolated intestinal. Every transplant recipient was induced with anti-thymocyte globulin, then maintained on tacrolimus and steroids for 2 to 3 years.

Germline V lookup: CDR1 KGHSH, CDR2 LQKENI. V was cut by 3 bases and J by 0 bases, with 14 bases left in between. The CDR3 length is 16 residues. The data were produced by immunoSEQ multiplex PCR, yet TCRdb's version contains in-frame clones alone and is incomplete. In the table there are about 47,000 clones, roughly 91% of which are singletons. The chain links TRBV18 to TRBJ2-5; possibly TRBD1 or TRBD2 for D (5 bases each). Sequenced here: PBMCs, sampled more than 750 days after a first intestinal transplant, on the day of a second. This clonotype originated in a human patient who received an intestinal transplant, so some T cells may come from the graft donor. The CDR3 reads CASSPTGTLYQETQYF. The CDR3, as DNA: TGTGCCAGCTCACCCACCGGGACCTTGTACCAAGAGACCCAGTACTTC.